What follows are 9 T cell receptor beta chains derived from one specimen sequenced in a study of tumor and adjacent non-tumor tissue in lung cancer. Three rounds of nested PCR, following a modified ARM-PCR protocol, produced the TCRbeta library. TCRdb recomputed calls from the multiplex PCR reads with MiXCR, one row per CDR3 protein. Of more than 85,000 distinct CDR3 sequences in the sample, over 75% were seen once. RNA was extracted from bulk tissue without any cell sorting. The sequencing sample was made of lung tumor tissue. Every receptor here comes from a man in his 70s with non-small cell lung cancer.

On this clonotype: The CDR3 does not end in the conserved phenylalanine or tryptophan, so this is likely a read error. The CDR3 region is CASTRAGAFTEAFL. The CDR3 DNA reads TGTGCCAGCACGCGGGCGGGGGCCTTCACTGAAGCTTTCCTT. J is TRBJ1-1 and V is TRBV11-3; D may be TRBD1 (6 bases). Germline CDR1 SGHNT, CDR2 YENEEA. The CDR3 sequence is 14 residues long. The V gene lost 7 bases and the J gene lost 4 bases, with 16 bases spanning the gap.

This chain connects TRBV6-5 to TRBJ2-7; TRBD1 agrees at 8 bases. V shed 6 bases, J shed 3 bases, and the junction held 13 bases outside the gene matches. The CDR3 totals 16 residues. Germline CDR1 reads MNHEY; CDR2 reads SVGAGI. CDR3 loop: CASRHPGGQVVYEQYF. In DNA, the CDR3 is TGTGCCAGCAGACACCCTGGGGGACAGGTAGTCTACGAGCAGTACTTC.

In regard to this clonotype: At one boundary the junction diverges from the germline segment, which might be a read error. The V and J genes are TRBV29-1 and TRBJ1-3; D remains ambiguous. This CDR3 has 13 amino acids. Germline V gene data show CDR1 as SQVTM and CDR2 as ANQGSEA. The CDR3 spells CGVESVSGNTICF. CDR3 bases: TGCGGCGTTGAAAGCGTCTCTGGAAACACCATATGTTTT.

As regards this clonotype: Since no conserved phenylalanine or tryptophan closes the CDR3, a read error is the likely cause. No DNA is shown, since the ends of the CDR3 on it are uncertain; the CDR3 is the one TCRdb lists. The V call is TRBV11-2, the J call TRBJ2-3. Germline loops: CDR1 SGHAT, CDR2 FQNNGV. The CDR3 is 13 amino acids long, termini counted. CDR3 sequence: CASSLGGTDTQYY.

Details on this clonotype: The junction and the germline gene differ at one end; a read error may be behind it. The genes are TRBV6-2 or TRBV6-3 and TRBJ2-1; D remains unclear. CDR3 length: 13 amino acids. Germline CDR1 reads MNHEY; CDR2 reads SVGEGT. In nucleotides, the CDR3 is TGTACCAGCAACAGTGACGGTTACAATGAGCAGTTCTTC. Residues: CTSNSDGYNEQFF.

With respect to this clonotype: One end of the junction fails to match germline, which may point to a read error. The CDR3, as DNA: TGCGGCAGCAGCCAAGATTGGGCAGGGGGCTACGAGCAGTATTTC. Its protein is CGSSQDWAGGYEQYF. The chain has TRBV4-3 and TRBJ2-7; 8 positions match TRBD1. Germline loops: CDR1 LGHNA, CDR2 YSLEER. The CDR3 length is 15 residues.

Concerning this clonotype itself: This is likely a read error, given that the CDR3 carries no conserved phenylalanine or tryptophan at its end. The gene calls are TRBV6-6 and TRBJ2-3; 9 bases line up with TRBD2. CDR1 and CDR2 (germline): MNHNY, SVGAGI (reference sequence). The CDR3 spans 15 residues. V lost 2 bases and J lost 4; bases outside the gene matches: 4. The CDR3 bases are TGTGCCAGCAGTTACGTCGCGGGAGGGTCAGATACGCAGTATATT. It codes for CASSYVAGGSDTQYI.

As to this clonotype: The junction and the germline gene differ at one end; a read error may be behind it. The CDR3 loop reads CASSQDPAGAEYKDQFF. The CDR3 bases are TGCGCCAGCAGCCAAGACCCAGCGGGAGCTGAATACAAAGATCAGTTCTTT. The V call is TRBV4-3, the J call TRBJ2-1; TRBD2 agrees at 8 bases. Germline V gene sequence: CDR1 LGHNA, CDR2 YSLEER. The CDR3 extends over 17 amino acids.

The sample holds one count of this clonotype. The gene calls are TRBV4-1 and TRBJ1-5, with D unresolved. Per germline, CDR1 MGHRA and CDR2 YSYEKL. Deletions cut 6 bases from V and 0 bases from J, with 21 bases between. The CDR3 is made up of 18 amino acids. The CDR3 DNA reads TGCGCCAGCAGTAACCTTCCAGGCAGACTCTATAGCAATCAGCCCCAGCATTTT. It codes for CASSNLPGRLYSNQPQHF.